This entry features one T cell receptor (beta chain) sequence. Its cognate antigen is unknown. The sample comes from a study of OX40 agonist ivuxolimab in advanced cancers. About the research overall: Averaging about 60 years in age, with a range of roughly 20 to 79, the cohort was 80% to 90% male. General study findings and limits: Expanded clones were, on average, more numerous among CD8+ T cells than CD4+.

Sequencing used immunoSEQ multiplex PCR; TCRdb keeps in-frame clones, though not all of them. Of 130,000 or so clones in the sample, 90% are singletons; the top ten hold about 1.1%. V gave up 6 bases and J gave up 10 bases; unmatched junction bases: 11. The germline gives CDR1 SGHNT, CDR2 YYREEE (reference sequence). This CDR3 has 15 amino acids. This clonotype was sampled from an adult with an advanced solid tumor such as melanoma, head and neck, liver or kidney cancer. Sequences were derived from CD4+ or CD8+ T cells sorted from blood, sampled in a trial of the OX40 agonist ivuxolimab. V gene TRBV5-4 combines with J gene TRBJ2-1, with 12 bases lining up with TRBD2. The CDR3 nucleotides are TGTGCCAGCACCAAGAGACTAGCGGGAGAAGAAGAGCAGTTCTTC. The encoded protein is CASTKRLAGEEEQFF. Full variable domain (remainder filled in from reference TRBV5-4 and TRBJ2-1): ETGVTQSPTHLIKTRGQQVTLRCSSQSGHNTVSWYQQALGQGPQFIFQYYREEENGRGNFPPRFSGLQFPNYSSELNVNALELDDSALYLCASTKRLAGEEEQFFGPGTRLTVL.